Below, 26 T cell receptor beta chains from the same sample are listed, as sequenced in a study of technical replicates of blood from a few donors. Measured with immunoSEQ multiplex PCR; TCRdb has only the in-frame clones, and not every one. The profile shows 50,000 to 70,000 clones, around 92% of them singletons. Sequencing was carried out using PBMCs. Source of these receptors: a human donor in good health. Some clones in this sample may be carry-over from other donors' samples.

Only one count was recorded for this clone. The genes are TRBV7-3 and TRBJ2-7; D is ambiguous. The CDR3 is 14 amino acids. V gave up 0 bases and J gave up 0 bases, with 6 bases separating them. The germline V gene encodes CDR1 SGHTA and CDR2 FQGTGA. In DNA, the CDR3 is TGTGCCAGCAGCTTAACGAGCGACTCCTACGAGCAGTACTTC. It encodes CASSLTSDSYEQYF.

The V gene is TRBV7-6, the J gene TRBJ1-4; D remains unclear. Germline CDR1 is SGHVS and CDR2 is FNYEAQ. The CDR3 is 15 amino acids. V was pared by 4 bases and J by 1 base, with 10 bases between. This CDR3 reads CASSSRVVTNEKLFF. In DNA, the CDR3 is TGTGCCAGCAGCTCGCGGGTGGTAACTAATGAAAAACTGTTTTTT.

The chain is built from TRBV18 and TRBJ2-1, with 8 bases that match TRBD2. In germline, CDR1 is KGHSH, CDR2 LQKENI. With 2 bases clipped from V and 8 bases from J, the junction kept 5 bases outside the gene matches. The CDR3 covers 14 residues. For the CDR3, the DNA is TGTGCCAGCTCACCAAAAAGCGGGGGACATGAGCAGTTCTTC. Residues: CASSPKSGGHEQFF.

A remark on this clone: This CDR3 is also generated by other DNA sequences in the sample. V and J are TRBV4-3 and TRBJ2-7, with 7 bases fitting TRBD1. CDR1 and CDR2 from the germline V gene are LGHNA and YSLEER. V shed 0 bases, J shed 0 bases, and the junction held 2 bases outside the gene matches. The CDR3 is 15 residues long. CDR3 nucleotide sequence: TGCGCCAGCAGCCAAGATAGGGACAGCTCCTACGAGCAGTACTTC. It encodes CASSQDRDSSYEQYF.

The chain carries TRBV7-9 and TRBJ1-1; 8 nucleotides match TRBD1. The V and J ends lost 5 bases and 3 bases, in that order; junction bases with no gene match: 2. The CDR3 totals 13 residues. Germline CDR1 reads SEHNR; CDR2 reads FQNEAQ (reference sequence). CDR3 sequence (DNA): TGTGCCAGCAGCCTGACAGGGGACACTGAAGCTTTCTTT. This encodes CASSLTGDTEAFF.

CDR3: CASSFRSQETQYF. The CDR3 DNA follows: TGCGCCAGCAGCTTCCGTTCTCAAGAGACCCAGTACTTC. V is TRBV5-1 and J is TRBJ2-5; D remains unclear. The CDR3 loop spans 13 amino acids. Germline CDR1 reads SGHRS; CDR2 reads YFSETQ. V dropped 2 bases and J dropped 2 bases, with 7 bases sitting between them.

There are a few counts of this clone. As DNA, the CDR3 is TGTGCCAGCAGCCAAACCGGGACGCGGGGCGGCAATGAGCAGTTCTTC. Translated: CASSQTGTRGGNEQFF. This sequence joins TRBV7-2 and TRBJ2-1, with TRBD2 as a possible D gene (6 bases). CDR1 is SGHTA, CDR2 FQGNSA, per germline. V dropped 5 bases and J dropped 6 bases, with 20 bases sitting between them. CDR3 length: 16 residues.

J is TRBJ2-7 and V is TRBV20-1; D gene unclear. The CDR3 runs 11 residues. The germline CDR1 and CDR2 sequences are DFQATT and SNEGSKA (reference sequence). The V gene lost 1 base and the J gene lost 6 bases, with 7 bases spanning the gap. This CDR3 reads CSARAGGEQYF. CDR3 in DNA: TGCAGTGCTAGAGCCGGCGGCGAGCAGTACTTC.

This chain uses TRBV2 with TRBJ1-2, with 9 bases lining up with TRBD1. The CDR3 totals 12 residues. The junction had 2 bases not matched to a gene; V was cut back by 4 bases and J by 8 bases. Looked up from germline, CDR1 is SNHLY and CDR2 is FYNNEI. The CDR3 DNA sequence: TGTGCCAGCAGTGGGACAGGGGACGGCTACACCTTC. Translation gives CASSGTGDGYTF.

This clone was seen more than once but under ten times. The rearrangement links TRBV5-1 to TRBJ2-2, with D unclear. V shed 0 bases and J shed 1 base, with 7 bases lying between them. The V gene's germline CDR1 is SGHRS and CDR2 YFSETQ. The CDR3 extends over 15 amino acids. The CDR3, as DNA: TGCGCCAGCAGCTTGGGACAACAGAACACCGGGGAGCTGTTTTTT. Translating it yields CASSLGQQNTGELFF.

This sequence joins TRBV4-2 and TRBJ1-1, with unresolved D. The germline V gene encodes CDR1 LGHNA and CDR2 YNFKEQ. The V and J ends lost 1 base and 5 bases respectively, with 8 bases between them. The CDR3 totals 13 residues. The CDR3, as DNA: TGTGCCAGCAGCCAAGGAGCCGGGACTGAAGCTTTCTTT. This sequence encodes CASSQGAGTEAFF.

The gene calls are TRBV7-8 and TRBJ2-5, with 10 bases matching TRBD2. The length of the CDR3 is 16 residues. V gave up 5 bases and J gave up 9 bases; unmatched junction bases: 15. Germline V gives CDR1 SGHVS, CDR2 FQNEAQ. Here the CDR3 DNA reads TGTGCCAGCAGCCTCCACCTAGCGGGGGCCATATCTTCCCAGTACTTC. It yields the protein CASSLHLAGAISSQYF.

The chain recombines TRBV6-5 with TRBJ2-7, with 8 bases matching TRBD2. The CDR3 extends over 12 amino acids. Trimming took 8 bases from V and 7 from J; bases not matched to a gene: 7. The germline CDR1 and CDR2 sequences are MNHEY and SVGAGI. The CDR3 sequence is CASGRGDFEQYF. The CDR3 bases are TGTGCCAGCGGGCGGGGGGATTTTGAGCAGTACTTC.

CDR3 sequence: CASSPSTGYGYTF. The CDR3 region has the DNA TGTGCCAGCAGCCCATCCACAGGTTATGGCTACACCTTC. The chain is built from TRBV7-2 and TRBJ1-2; possibly TRBD1 for D (5 bases). The CDR3 has 13 amino acids. Germline V lookup: CDR1 SGHTA, CDR2 FQGNSA. The V end was cut by 5 bases, the J end by 5 bases, with 12 bases between.

CDR3 residues: CACSLAGGNEQFF. CDR3 in DNA: TGTGCCTGCTCGCTAGCGGGAGGTAATGAGCAGTTCTTC. J is TRBJ2-1 and V is TRBV30; TRBD2 agrees at 11 bases. Germline trimming cut 6 bases from V and 7 bases from J; bases unmatched to any gene: 5. The CDR3 runs 13 residues. Germline CDR1 is GTSNPN and CDR2 is SVGIG (reference sequence). The full variable domain, rest sourced from reference TRBV30 and TRBJ2-1, is SQTIHQWPATLVQPVGSPLSLECTVEGTSNPNLYWYRQAAGRGLQLLFYSVGIGQISSEVPQNLSASRPQDRQFILSSKKLLLSDSGFYLCACSLAGGNEQFFGPGTRLTVL.

The CDR3, as DNA: TGTGCCATCAGTGACATCCCTAACTATGGCTACACCTTC. Translation: CAISDIPNYGYTF. The chain combines TRBV10-3 with TRBJ1-2, with D hard to call. Trimming stripped 3 bases from V and 0 bases from J, with 5 bases between. This CDR3 has 13 residues. CDR1 is ENHRY, CDR2 SYGVKD, per germline.

The J gene is TRBJ2-2, the V gene TRBV19, with 10 bases lining up with TRBD2. The junction had 4 bases not matched to a gene; V was cut back by 1 base and J by 5 bases. The CDR3 consists of 16 residues. Germline lookup yields CDR1 LNHDA and CDR2 SQIVND (reference sequence). For the CDR3, the DNA is TGTGCCAGTAGTATAGGAGGTAGCGGGAGGACCGGGGAGCTGTTTTTT. Its protein is CASSIGGSGRTGELFF.

The V gene is TRBV30, the J gene TRBJ2-7; TRBD1 matches at 9 bases. The CDR3 consists of 15 residues. Trimming removed 2 bases from V and 5 bases from J; junction bases left unmatched: 10. Germline V gene data show CDR1 as GTSNPN and CDR2 as SVGIG (reference sequence). For the CDR3, the DNA is TGTGCCTGGAGTTTACAGGGGGCATTCTACGACGAGCAGTACTTC. It is translated as CAWSLQGAFYDEQYF.

This clone was recorded a few times. This CDR3 reads CASDVGSSYNSPLHF. The CDR3 region has the DNA TGTGCCAGCGATGTGGGGAGCTCCTATAATTCACCCCTCCACTTT. This sequence joins TRBV19 and TRBJ1-6, with no clear D. Germline-derived CDR1 and CDR2 are LNHDA and SQIVND (reference sequence). V lost 9 bases and J lost 0, with 12 bases in between. This CDR3 contains 15 residues.

This sequence joins TRBV7-3 and TRBJ2-5, with D possibly TRBD2 on 6 matching bases. In germline, CDR1 is SGHTA, CDR2 FQGTGA. Trimming took off 3 bases at V and 5 bases at J, with 13 bases between the two ends. The CDR3 is 14 amino acids. The DNA for the CDR3 is TGTGCCAGCAGCTTGGGACTGCACTCGGAGACCCAGTACTTC. Its protein product is CASSLGLHSETQYF. The full variable domain, with the rest looked up from reference TRBV7-3 and TRBJ2-5, is GAGVSQTPSNKVTEKGKYVELRCDPISGHTALYWYRQSLGQGPEFLIYFQGTGAADDSGLPNDRFFAVRPEGSVSTLKIQRTERGDSAVYLCASSLGLHSETQYFGPGTRLLVL.

The chain carries TRBV5-6 and TRBJ1-5; TRBD1 matches at 8 bases. Trimming at V came to 3 bases and at J to 4 bases, leaving 12 bases not matched to a gene. CDR3 length: 17 amino acids. Per germline, CDR1 SGHDT and CDR2 YYEEEE. CDR3 loop: CASSSYGQGTRNQPQHF. Here the CDR3 DNA reads TGTGCCAGCAGCTCTTATGGACAGGGTACGCGGAATCAGCCCCAGCATTTT.

The DNA of the CDR3 is TGTGCCAGCAGCCTACGGTGGACTGAAGCTTTCTTT. Amino acids: CASSLRWTEAFF. The rearrangement uses TRBV11-2 and TRBJ1-1; D remains ambiguous. The CDR3 has 12 amino acids. The V gene's germline CDR1 is SGHAT and CDR2 FQNNGV. The V gene lost 5 bases and the J gene lost 5 bases, with 9 bases spanning the gap.

The rearrangement links TRBV7-2 to TRBJ1-3; D is undetermined. CDR1 and CDR2 from the germline V gene are SGHTA and FQGNSA. Trimming removed 2 bases from V and 3 bases from J, with 11 bases in between. The CDR3 consists of 15 residues. CDR3 bases: TGTGCCAGCAGCTTATGGGCGGGGTATGGAAACACCATATATTTT. The encoded protein is CASSLWAGYGNTIYF.

This chain links TRBV7-2 with TRBJ2-7; weak D call: TRBD1 (6 bases). This CDR3 has 14 amino acids. Germline CDR1 and CDR2: SGHTA and FQGNSA. Trimming stripped 5 bases from V and 7 bases from J, with 18 bases between. The CDR3 reads CASSLPAQGWEQYF. The CDR3 DNA is TGTGCCAGCAGCCTACCTGCGCAGGGGTGGGAGCAGTACTTC.

This sequence joins TRBV30 and TRBJ2-5; D remains unclear. The CDR3 is 12 residues long. The V gene lost 0 bases and the J gene lost 5 bases, with 7 bases spanning the gap. Germline CDR1 and CDR2: GTSNPN and SVGIG (reference sequence). The chain's CDR3 is CAWSVSGETQYF. The CDR3 bases are TGTGCCTGGAGTGTATCCGGGGAGACCCAGTACTTC.

Only one count was recorded for this clone. The rearrangement joins TRBV7-2 to TRBJ2-1; 7 positions agree with TRBD2. Per the germline V gene, CDR1 is SGHTA and CDR2 is FQGNSA. J gave up 9 bases and V 0 bases, and 5 bases lay outside the gene matches. The length of the CDR3 is 14 residues. In nucleotides, the CDR3 is TGTGCCAGCAGCTTAGCGGGAGGGCAAGTTGAGCAGTTCTTC. It translates to CASSLAGGQVEQFF.